The rows below give T cell receptor beta chains drawn from one sample of a study of monozygotic twins with cystic fibrosis. Some clones are missing from TCRdb's copy, which holds only in-frame ones; the method was immunoSEQ multiplex PCR. This repertoire shows 30,000 or so clones, nearly 98% found once; its top ten account for about 0.16%. The sequencing input was blood. These receptors all stem from a girl under 10 years old with cystic fibrosis. The CDR3 runs from the conserved cysteine through the conserved F or W. D genes are given only for firm matches. Clone size is stated in some rows and not others, as once, few, many or a class when expanded.

>-|once|TRBJ2-7|TRBV30
TGTGCCTGCCCCACAGCTTCCTACGAGCAGTACTTC
CACPTASYEQYF
>TRBD1|-|TRBJ2-7|TRBV6-5
TGTGCCAGCAGTTCCGGACAGGGTCTTTCCTACGAGCAGTACTTC
CASSSGQGLSYEQYF
>-|once|TRBJ2-5|TRBV7-2
TGTGCCAGCAGCCCCGGGGGTCTAGCTGAAGAGACCCAGTACTTC
CASSPGGLAEETQYF
>-|-|TRBJ2-7|TRBV9
TGTGCCAGCAGCCCCCTAGACCGACAGTACGAGCAGTACTTC
CASSPLDRQYEQYF
>-|-|TRBJ1-2|TRBV25-1
TGTGCCAGCACCCCTGACCTAGTGGCCGGAGACTATGGCTACACCTTC
CASTPDLVAGDYGYTF
>TRBD1|-|TRBJ2-7|TRBV11-1
TGTGCCAGCAGCCCCGACAGGGGTCCCAACGAGCAGTACTTC
CASSPDRGPNEQYF
>-|-|TRBJ2-5|TRBV7-9
TGTGCCAGCAGCTTAGTGGTTAGCGGACAAGAGACCCAGTACTTC
CASSLVVSGQETQYF
>-|-|TRBJ2-1|TRBV19
TGTGCCAGCGGTAGCTCCTACAATGAGCAGTTCTTC
CASGSSYNEQFF
>TRBD1|-|TRBJ2-1|TRBV30
TGTGCCTCAAACAGGGGGCTACGCAATGAGCAGTTCTTC
CASNRGLRNEQFF
>-|once|TRBJ1-4|TRBV7-2
TGTGCCAGCAGCTTAGCAAGGTTTTCTAATGAAAAACTGTTTTTT
CASSLARFSNEKLFF
>-|-|TRBJ2-7|TRBV4-1
TGCGCCAGCAGCCAAGTTGACAGTCCCGCCGAGCAGTACTTC
CASSQVDSPAEQYF
>-|once|TRBJ1-5|TRBV6-6
TGTGCCAGCAGTCAAGATAGCAATCAGCCCCAGCATTTT
CASSQDSNQPQHF
>-|-|TRBJ2-3|TRBV30
TGTGCCTGGAGCCCGGGACCGGAGGGAGATACGCAGTATTTT
CAWSPGPEGDTQYF
>-|-|TRBJ2-1|TRBV9
TGTGCCAGCAGCGCGCGGGACTCGTGGAATGAGCAGTTCTTC
CASSARDSWNEQFF
>-|-|TRBJ1-6|TRBV6-5
TGTGCCAGCAGCCGACAGGTCTATAATTCACCCCTCCACTTT
CASSRQVYNSPLHF
>TRBD1|-|TRBJ1-3|TRBV5-1
TGCGCCAGCAGCTTGGGACAGGGCAGGGAAGCTGGAAACACCATATATTTT
CASSLGQGREAGNTIYF
>-|-|TRBJ1-1|TRBV30
TGTGCCTGGAGTGAAGGATGGGCGACTGAAGCTTTCTTT
CAWSEGWATEAFF
>-|-|TRBJ2-6|TRBV2
TGTGCCAGCAGTGAAGGGGATTGGGACGTCCTGACTTTC
CASSEGDWDVLTF
>-|-|TRBJ2-1|TRBV4-2
TGTGCCAGCAGCCAAGAGGGACCTGAGCAGTTCTTC
CASSQEGPEQFF
>TRBD2|-|TRBJ2-1|TRBV5-4
TGTGCCAGCAGCATCCCCCTCACCGGGGGGGTGCATGAGCAGTTCTTC
CASSIPLTGGVHEQFF
>-|-|TRBJ1-3|TRBV6-5
TGTGCCAGCAGTTACTCGCCGTTTGGAAACACCATATATTTT
CASSYSPFGNTIYF
>-|once|TRBJ2-3|TRBV14
TGTGCCAGCAGCCGGGGGAGCGGTACAAGCACAGATACGCAGTATTTT
CASSRGSGTSTDTQYF
>-|-|TRBJ2-7|TRBV5-4
TGTGCCAGCAGCTTGGGGGGTCATAACTACGAGCAGTACTTC
CASSLGGHNYEQYF
>TRBD1|-|TRBJ1-6|TRBV27
TGTGCCAGCAGTTTATCAGGGACAGGATCACCCCTCCACTTT
CASSLSGTGSPLHF
>-|-|TRBJ1-6|TRBV5-6
TGTGCCAGCAGCTTGGTAGGGGCCGGTTCACCCCTCCACTTT
CASSLVGAGSPLHF
>-|-|TRBJ1-1|TRBV9
TGTGCCAGCAGCGCACACCAGAACACTGAAGCTTTCTTT
CASSAHQNTEAFF
>-|-|TRBJ1-2|TRBV30
TGTGCCTGGAGTGTAGGCGGTGGCTACACCTTC
CAWSVGGGYTF
>TRBD1|once|TRBJ1-5|TRBV28
TGTGCCAGCAGTCCCCGAACAGGGGGAGGCAATCAGCCCCAGCATTTT
CASSPRTGGGNQPQHF
>-|-|TRBJ2-7|TRBV2
TGTGCCAGCAGTGACCCGCTTATAACCTACGAGCAGTACTTC
CASSDPLITYEQYF
>TRBD2|-|TRBJ2-7|TRBV5-1
TGCGCCAGCAGCCAGCGGGAGATGAACGAGCAGTACTTC
CASSQREMNEQYF
>-|once|TRBJ2-1|TRBV27
TGTGCCAGCAGTTTAATTCCTAAGGGGACTGAGCAGTTCTTC
CASSLIPKGTEQFF
>-|-|TRBJ2-7|TRBV25-1
TGTGCCAGCAGTGAAAAACGATGGCAGTACTTC
CASSEKRWQYF
>-|-|TRBJ2-1|TRBV27
TGTGCCAGCAGTTTAGCTGGGACGGGGAATGAGCAGTTCTTC
CASSLAGTGNEQFF
>TRBD2|-|TRBJ2-4|TRBV28
TGTGCCAGCAGTCCCCAGCTGGCGGCTAGCGGGAGGAAGAACATTCAGTACTTC
CASSPQLAASGRKNIQYF
>TRBD1|once|TRBJ2-5|TRBV5-1
TGCGCCAGCAGCAAGGGACAGTTACAAGAGACCCAGTACTTC
CASSKGQLQETQYF
>-|-|TRBJ2-3|TRBV5-5
TGTGCCAGCAGCTTAGGGCGGAACCCTAGCACAGATACGCAGTATTTT
CASSLGRNPSTDTQYF
>-|-|TRBJ1-2|TRBV25-1
TGTGCCAGCAGTTCGCCCGGGACGGCGGACTATGGCTACACCTTC
CASSSPGTADYGYTF
>-|-|TRBJ2-2|TRBV9
TGTGCCAGCAGCATTAGTAGCGGGGAGCTGTTTTTT
CASSISSGELFF
>TRBD1|once|TRBJ2-2|TRBV9
TGTGCCAGCAGCGGACTAACAGGGGGCGGGGAGCTGTTTTTT
CASSGLTGGGELFF
>-|-|TRBJ2-5|TRBV19
TGTGCCAGTAGTATGCGGGGAGAGACCCAGTACTTC
CASSMRGETQYF
>TRBD1|-|TRBJ2-7|TRBV4-2
TGTGCCAGCAGCCAACGTTCCGGACAGGCCCTGGGATACGAGCAGTACTTC
CASSQRSGQALGYEQYF
>-|-|TRBJ2-7|TRBV27
TGTGCCAGCAGTTTATCCGCAGGGGACCACGAGCAGTACTTC
CASSLSAGDHEQYF
>TRBD1|-|TRBJ2-3|TRBV5-1
TGCGCCAGCAGTCAGGCCGTCCGGGACAGGGATTCCGATACGCAGTATTTT
CASSQAVRDRDSDTQYF
>TRBD1|-|TRBJ1-1|TRBV29-1
TGCAGCCCGTCGGGGACAGGGGAAGCTTTCTTT
CSPSGTGEAFF
>-|-|TRBJ1-1|TRBV2
TGTGCCAGCAGTGAAGTGGGGGTCACTGAAGCTTTCTTT
CASSEVGVTEAFF
>-|-|TRBJ2-3|TRBV15
TGTGCCACCAGGGGTGGCGGATCTTTGGGAGTCGATACGCAGTATTTT
CATRGGGSLGVDTQYF
>-|-|TRBJ2-6|TRBV6-6
TGTGCCAGCAGTTACTTTGGTAGCGCGGCCAACGTCCTGACTTTC
CASSYFGSAANVLTF
>-|-|TRBJ2-1|TRBV14
TGTGCCAGCAGCCAATCCCTTCGTGACAACAATGAGCAGTTCTTC
CASSQSLRDNNEQFF
>-|-|TRBJ1-2|TRBV29-1
TGCAGCGTTGAATCCGATTCTAACTATGGCTACACCTTC
CSVESDSNYGYTF
>-|-|TRBJ2-3|TRBV5-1
TGCGCCAGCAGCTTGGATGGGACTTCAACAGATACGCAGTATTTT
CASSLDGTSTDTQYF